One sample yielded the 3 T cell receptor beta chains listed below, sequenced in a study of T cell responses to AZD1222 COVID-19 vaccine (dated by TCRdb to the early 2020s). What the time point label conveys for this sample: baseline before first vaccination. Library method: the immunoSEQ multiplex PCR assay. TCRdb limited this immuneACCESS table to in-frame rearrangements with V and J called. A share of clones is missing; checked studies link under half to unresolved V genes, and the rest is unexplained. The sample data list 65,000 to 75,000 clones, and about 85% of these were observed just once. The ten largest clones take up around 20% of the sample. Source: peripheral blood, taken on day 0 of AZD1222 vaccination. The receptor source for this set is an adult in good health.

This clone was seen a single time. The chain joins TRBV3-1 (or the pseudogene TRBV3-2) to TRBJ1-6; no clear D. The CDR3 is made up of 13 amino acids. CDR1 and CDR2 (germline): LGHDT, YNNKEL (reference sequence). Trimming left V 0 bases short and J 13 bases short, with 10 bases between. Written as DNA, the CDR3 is TGTGCCAGCAGCCAAGATCTTCGGGCTCCCCTCCACTTT. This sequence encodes CASSQDLRAPLHF.

The CDR3 protein is CASSQDPPGHYERLFF. DNA of the CDR3: TGTGCCAGCAGCCAAGATCCCCCGGGACATTACGAGAGACTGTTTTTT. This chain uses TRBV14 with TRBJ1-4, with D possibly being TRBD1 (6 bases). V gave up 0 bases and J gave up 13 bases, with 21 bases separating them. Germline V gene data show CDR1 as SGHDN and CDR2 as FVKESK. The CDR3 totals 16 residues.

CDR3 sequence reads: CASSHTSTGYNEQFF. CDR3 bases: TGCGCCAGCAGCCATACTAGCACGGGTTACAATGAGCAGTTCTTC. J is TRBJ2-1 and V is TRBV4-3; TRBD2 might be the D (6 bases). The CDR3 has 15 amino acids. The germline V gene encodes CDR1 LGHNA and CDR2 YSLEER. Trimming took off 3 bases at V and 4 bases at J, with 13 bases between the two ends.